This T cell receptor beta chain was sequenced for a study of blood T cell repertoires in COVID-19. The wider study: Acute-phase and convalescent COVID-19 samples originated in the United States, Italy and Spain. PBMCs, B-cell-depleted T cells, or T cells provided the cDNA or gDNA that made up the material.

This clone occurred once. Sequenced by immunoSEQ multiplex PCR; TCRdb stores in-frame clones only, minus some. Here the sample spans 210,000 or so clones, nearly 90% being singletons. The CDR3 is made up of 13 amino acids. V shed 5 bases, J shed 9 bases, and the junction held 4 bases outside the gene matches. Study members were between roughly 18 and 100 years old and lived in approximately 25 US regions. The study assigned cohorts using participant-reported clinical history. Sequenced sample: PBMCs or T cells enriched from blood (not recorded which). This rearrangement joins TRBV12-3 or TRBV12-4 to TRBJ1-6, with TRBD1 matching 7 bases. This TCR was sampled from a young man who had recovered from COVID-19. CDR3 region: CASSPRDSSPLHF. In DNA, the CDR3 is TGTGCCAGCAGTCCTAGGGACAGTTCACCCCTCCACTTT.